The next 13 T cell receptor beta chains were all read from a single sample in a study of blood T cell repertoires in COVID-19. Here immunoSEQ multiplex PCR was the method, and the copy in TCRdb shows in-frame clones only, minus some. This sample carries a few hundred thousand clones, 91% of them seen once, and the ten largest clones take about 2.5%. Sequencing was performed on peripheral blood. Receptor source: a person aged 18-29 years with COVID-19, enrolled during active disease.

The rearrangement links TRBV9 to TRBJ1-6; 7 bases are a match to TRBD1. The CDR3 extends over 15 amino acids. Germline V lookup: CDR1 SGDLS, CDR2 YYNGEE. The V and J ends lost 0 bases and 6 bases, in that order; junction bases with no gene match: 3. DNA for the CDR3: TGTGCCAGCAGCGTAGGGCCAGGGGGTAATTCACCCCTCCACTTT. Its protein product is CASSVGPGGNSPLHF.

The chain recombines TRBV19 with TRBJ1-2, with D perhaps matching TRBD1 (6 bases). The V and J ends lost 3 bases and 7 bases respectively, with 15 bases between them. The CDR3 runs to 14 residues. CDR1 LNHDA and CDR2 SQIVND come from the germline V gene (reference sequence). In DNA, the CDR3 is TGTGCCAGTAGTATGGGGCAGGGGACGGCTGGCTACACCTTC. This sequence encodes CASSMGQGTAGYTF.

The chain links TRBV6-2 or TRBV6-3 to TRBJ2-1, with 11 bases matching TRBD2. Trimming removed 2 bases from V and 0 bases from J; junction bases left unmatched: 12. Germline V lookup: CDR1 MNHEY, CDR2 SVGEGT. This CDR3 spans 20 amino acids. CDR3 amino acids: CASSYRKGLAAKSSYNEQFF. CDR3 coding DNA: TGTGCCAGCAGTTACCGAAAGGGACTAGCGGCTAAGAGCTCCTACAATGAGCAGTTCTTC.

This clone came up once. The rearrangement joins TRBV13 to TRBJ1-3; 9 bases agree with TRBD1. CDR3 length equals 15 residues. Losses at the gene ends were 5 bases for V and 4 bases for J; bases not matched to a gene: 6. The V gene's germline CDR1 is PRHDT and CDR2 FYEKMQ (reference sequence). DNA for the CDR3: TGTGCCAGCAGCCCACAGGGGGCGGGAGGAAACACCATATATTTT. Residues: CASSPQGAGGNTIYF.

This clone has a handful of counts. The J gene is TRBJ1-2, the V gene TRBV5-1; no clear D gene. Germline V CDR1 and CDR2: SGHRS, YFSETQ. V shed 0 bases and J shed 4 bases, with 10 bases lying between them. CDR3 length: 14 residues. CDR3 loop: CASSLGADSYGYTF. As DNA, the CDR3 is TGCGCCAGCAGCTTGGGGGCAGATTCCTATGGCTACACCTTC.

This chain uses TRBV30 with TRBJ1-3; D remains ambiguous. The CDR3 covers 13 residues. Per the germline V gene, CDR1 is GTSNPN and CDR2 is SVGIG (reference sequence). Deletions cut 4 bases from V and 4 bases from J, with 11 bases between. Here the CDR3 reads CAWNTVAGNTIYF. The CDR3 DNA is TGTGCCTGGAACACGGTAGCCGGAAACACCATATATTTT.

The CDR3 DNA reads TGTGCCAGCAGTTCCTACCCCGAAGACAGTCACTATGGCTACACCTTC. Its protein product is CASSSYPEDSHYGYTF. This chain uses TRBV28 with TRBJ1-2; D possibly corresponds to TRBD1 (5 bases). This CDR3 comprises 16 residues. Germline V lookup: CDR1 MDHEN, CDR2 SYDVKM. V lost 4 bases and J lost 3, with 18 bases in between.

The V call is TRBV5-4, the J call TRBJ1-4; a weak D match, TRBD1 (5 bases). The CDR3 loop spans 14 amino acids. Germline CDR1 SGHNT, CDR2 YYREEE (reference sequence). V was clipped by 4 bases and J by 6 bases, with 13 bases between them. CDR3 sequence reads: CASSGGTDYEKLFF. CDR3 nucleotide sequence: TGTGCCAGCAGCGGGGGGACTGATTATGAAAAACTGTTTTTT.

The rearrangement uses TRBV29-1 and TRBJ2-2, with D perhaps TRBD2 (6 bases). Trimming removed 4 bases from V and 6 bases from J, with 15 bases in between. This CDR3 is built from 14 residues. Germline CDR1 reads SQVTM; CDR2 reads ANQGSEA. This CDR3 reads CSVASGEVAGELFF. The CDR3 nucleotides read TGCAGCGTTGCTTCGGGGGAAGTCGCCGGGGAGCTGTTTTTT.

V is TRBV30 and J is TRBJ2-7; TRBD2 agrees at 13 bases. CDR1 and CDR2 from the germline V gene are GTSNPN and SVGIG (reference sequence). V lost 5 bases and J lost 4; bases outside the gene matches: 2. This CDR3 region has 13 residues. CDR3: CAWQTSGGYEQYF. The CDR3 nucleotides are TGTGCCTGGCAGACTAGCGGGGGGTACGAGCAGTACTTC.

The rearrangement uses TRBV5-6 and TRBJ1-6, with TRBD1 identical over 9 bases. This CDR3 has 15 residues. Germline loops: CDR1 SGHDT, CDR2 YYEEEE. J gave up 7 bases and V 4 bases, and 6 bases lay outside the gene matches. The CDR3 here is CASSIGTGPNSPLHF. CDR3 nucleotides: TGTGCCAGCAGCATCGGGACAGGGCCCAATTCACCCCTCCACTTT.

V and J are TRBV5-1 and TRBJ2-1; D unresolved. The length of the CDR3 is 13 residues. Germline V gives CDR1 SGHRS, CDR2 YFSETQ. The V end was cut by 1 base, the J end by 9 bases, with 11 bases between. CDR3: CASSLIPDSEQFF. In DNA, the CDR3 is TGCGCCAGCAGCTTGATCCCCGATAGTGAGCAGTTCTTC.

The chain couples TRBV29-1 to TRBJ2-7; TRBD1 is a possible D gene (6 bases). This CDR3 has 12 amino acids. Germline values: CDR1 SQVTM, CDR2 ANQGSEA. Trimming stripped 7 bases from V and 3 bases from J, with 13 bases between. CDR3 DNA sequence: TGCAGCGCACTAACAGGGATCTACGAGCAGTACTTC. This encodes CSALTGIYEQYF.